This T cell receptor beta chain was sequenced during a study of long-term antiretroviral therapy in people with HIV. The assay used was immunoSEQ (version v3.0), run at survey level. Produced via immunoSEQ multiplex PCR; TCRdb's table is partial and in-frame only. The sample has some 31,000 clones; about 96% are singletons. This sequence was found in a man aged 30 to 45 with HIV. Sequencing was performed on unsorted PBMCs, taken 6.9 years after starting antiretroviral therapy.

CDR3 nucleotides: TGCAGCGTTGAAGAAGGCAGGACTGGAAACACCATATATTTT. Translation gives CSVEEGRTGNTIYF. The chain uses TRBV29-1 and TRBJ1-3; D remains unclear. Trimming pared 0 bases from V and 2 bases from J, leaving 8 bases between. The germline CDR1 and CDR2 sequences are SQVTM and ANQGSEA. The CDR3 contains 14 residues.